The 9 T cell receptor beta chains below all came from one sample that was sequenced in a study of vaccination effects on CD4 cells after COVID-19. The antigens for these receptors are not known. Sequencing was preceded by expansion of antigen-specific CD4+ T cells with viral peptide pools in the ViraFEST assay. Isolating CD4+ T cells followed more than eight days of culture. Two-dose BNT162b2 or mRNA-1273 vaccination was given to participants. The protocol was immunoSEQ multiplex PCR, while the TCRdb copy is restricted to in-frame clones and leaves out a portion. This sample yields some 27,000 clones, of which 73% are seen a single time; 10% to 13% belongs to the top ten. This sample comprised CD4+ T cells from PBMCs cultured with HCoV-NL63 spike peptides, obtained after COVID-19 vaccination. These TCRs come from a human donor who received a COVID-19 vaccine.

The chain carries TRBV7-9 and TRBJ2-1; D may be TRBD1 or TRBD2 (5 bases each). V was pared by 5 bases and J by 0 bases, with 11 bases between. The CDR3 consists of 15 residues. Germline-derived CDR1 and CDR2 are SEHNR and FQNEAQ (reference sequence). The CDR3 spells CASSLRDGSYNEQFF. The CDR3 DNA follows: TGTGCCAGCAGCCTCCGGGACGGCTCCTACAATGAGCAGTTCTTC.

CDR3 in amino acids: CASRGGQGNSPLHF. In DNA, the CDR3 is TGTGCCAGCAGGGGGGGACAGGGCAATTCACCCCTCCACTTT. This chain connects TRBV6-5 to TRBJ1-6; TRBD1 aligns across 9 bases. From germline, CDR1 is MNHEY and CDR2 SVGAGI. The CDR3 consists of 14 residues. V dropped 6 bases and J dropped 7; count of bases not matched to a gene: 4.

The chain employs TRBV6-5 and TRBJ2-7; 7 bases are a match to TRBD1. The V segment lost 8 bases and the J segment 1 base; nucleotides outside the gene matches: 8. This CDR3 contains 14 residues. CDR1 and CDR2 from the germline V gene are MNHEY and SVGAGI. CDR3 loop: CASVLQGSSYEQYF. As DNA, the CDR3 is TGTGCCAGCGTTTTACAGGGGTCGTCCTACGAGCAGTACTTC.

The rearrangement joins TRBV5-1 to TRBJ2-7; 9 nucleotides agree with TRBD1. The CDR3 consists of 15 residues. Germline V lookup: CDR1 SGHRS, CDR2 YFSETQ. Trimming took 0 bases from V and 3 from J; bases not matched to a gene: 4. This chain's CDR3 is CASSLATGGVYEQYF. CDR3 bases: TGCGCCAGCAGCTTGGCCACAGGGGGCGTCTACGAGCAGTACTTC.

V gene TRBV30 combines with J gene TRBJ2-1, with 8 bases that match TRBD2. Germline CDR1 reads GTSNPN; CDR2 reads SVGIG (reference sequence). The CDR3 extends over 11 amino acids. V gave up 3 bases and J gave up 15 bases; unmatched junction bases: 7. Here the CDR3 DNA reads TGTGCCTGGAGCTCGGGGGGGCGGCGGTTCTTC. This encodes CAWSSGGRRFF.

This chain uses TRBV10-1 with TRBJ1-2, with no clear D. From germline, CDR1 is WNHNN and CDR2 SYGVQD (reference sequence). Deletions cut 0 bases from V and 2 bases from J, with 10 bases between. The CDR3 sequence is 15 residues long. The CDR3 DNA follows: TGCGCCAGCAGTGAGTCGATAGGGCAGAACTATGGCTACACCTTC. This translates into CASSESIGQNYGYTF.

A few counts support this clone. This chain links TRBV7-2 with TRBJ1-2; 10 bases are a match to TRBD1. This CDR3 comprises 14 residues. J lost 2 bases, V lost 3 bases, and 0 bases had no gene match. Germline CDR1 SGHTA, CDR2 FQGNSA. DNA for the CDR3: TGTGCCAGCAGCTTGGGACAGGGGAACTATGGCTACACCTTC. Its protein product is CASSLGQGNYGYTF.

The chain recombines TRBV7-9 with TRBJ1-2; TRBD1 agrees at 9 bases. Germline V CDR1 and CDR2: SEHNR, FQNEAQ (reference sequence). The CDR3 totals 16 residues. V lost 1 base to trimming and J lost 7 bases; unmatched junction nucleotides: 10. The CDR3 here is CASSLGLMGQGGGYTF. The CDR3 DNA is TGTGCCAGCAGCTTAGGGCTTATGGGACAGGGTGGTGGCTACACCTTC.

V usage is TRBV6-4 and J usage is TRBJ2-3; 11 bases line up with TRBD2. The CDR3 is 15 amino acids. Germline CDR1 is MRHNA and CDR2 is SNTAGT. The trim removed 4 bases at V and 1 base at J, leaving 1 base unmatched. CDR3 nucleotide sequence: TGTGCCAGCAGTGTGACTAGCGGGGGCACAGATACGCAGTATTTT. Translating gives CASSVTSGGTDTQYF.